Listed here are 31 T cell receptor beta chains from one sample, sequenced in a study of CD8 T cells in ankylosing spondylitis. Whole-study results and caveats: Among TCR beta sequences, a motif of roughly 8 highly homologous variants appeared characteristic of ankylosing spondylitis blood.

One entry per CDR3 protein, called by TCRdb with MiXCR from the 5' RACE reads. The sample carries about 440,000 distinct CDR3 sequences, 15% to 20% recorded once. No cognate antigen is known for these TCRs. The sample consisted of blood, either unsorted or a sorted T cell fraction (not recorded which). Source of these receptors: a male donor with ankylosing spondylitis.

V and J are TRBV5-1 and TRBJ2-5, with 9 nucleotides matching TRBD2. J was trimmed by 3 bases and V by 0 bases; bases with no gene match: 6. CDR1 and CDR2 (germline): SGHRS, YFSETQ. CDR3 length: 16 amino acids. The CDR3 sequence: CASSLVALAGKETQYF. The DNA of the CDR3 is TGCGCCAGCAGCTTGGTAGCGCTAGCGGGAAAAGAGACCCAGTACTTC.

This chain joins TRBV20-1 and TRBJ2-2; D not resolved. Trimming pared 6 bases from V and 3 bases from J, leaving 11 bases between. This CDR3 is built from 13 residues. Germline lookup yields CDR1 DFQATT and CDR2 SNEGSKA (reference sequence). DNA of the CDR3: TGCAGTGCGTCAAGGGTGGACACCGGGGAGCTGTTTTTT. Its translation: CSASRVDTGELFF.

This clonotype was counted between two and nine times. V gene TRBV5-1 combines with J gene TRBJ2-1, with 9 positions matching TRBD1. Looked up from germline, CDR1 is SGHRS and CDR2 is YFSETQ. The CDR3 covers 15 residues. V was pared by 2 bases and J by 4 bases, with 4 bases of the junction left unmatched. The CDR3 region has the DNA TGCGCCAGCAGCTTATCGGGACAGGGATACAATGAGCAGTTCTTC. Its protein product is CASSLSGQGYNEQFF.

V is TRBV20-1 and J is TRBJ1-5, with TRBD1 identical over 7 bases. CDR3 length: 16 residues. Germline values: CDR1 DFQATT, CDR2 SNEGSKA (reference sequence). Unmatched junction bases numbered 7, after V lost 0 bases and J lost 2 bases. The CDR3 loop reads CSAREPQGGGNQPQHF. The CDR3 DNA reads as TGCAGTGCTAGAGAGCCCCAGGGGGGAGGCAATCAGCCCCAGCATTTT.

This clonotype was recorded at least ten times. The CDR3 DNA reads as TGCAGCGTGGGACCCACAGTCGAGGGGGAAAATTCACCCCTCCACTTT. Translated: CSVGPTVEGENSPLHF. This chain uses TRBV29-1 with TRBJ1-6, with D possibly TRBD1 on 6 matching bases. The germline V gene has CDR1 SQVTM and CDR2 ANQGSEA. V was pared by 6 bases and J by 7 bases, with 22 bases between. The CDR3 is 16 amino acids.

This clonotype was counted ten times or more. V gene TRBV5-1 combines with J gene TRBJ2-7; 10 bases agree with TRBD1. The junction had 10 bases not matched to a gene; V was cut back by 7 bases and J by 6 bases. This CDR3 spans 14 amino acids. Germline loops: CDR1 SGHRS, CDR2 YFSETQ. The chain's CDR3 is CASRQGTGVFEQYF. Written as DNA, the CDR3 is TGCGCCAGCCGACAAGGGACAGGGGTGTTCGAGCAGTACTTC.

The V call is TRBV5-6, the J call TRBJ2-2; possible D gene TRBD2, 5 bases. Germline CDR1 SGHDT, CDR2 YYEEEE. V was clipped by 3 bases and J by 1 base, with 10 bases between them. There are 15 residues in the CDR3. In nucleotides, the CDR3 is TGTGCCAGCAGCTACGGAGCGGTGAACACCGGGGAGCTGTTTTTT. Translating gives CASSYGAVNTGELFF. Variable domain in full (rest from reference TRBV5-6 and TRBJ2-2): DAGVTQSPTHLIKTRGQQVTLRCSPKSGHDTVSWYQQALGQGPQFIFQYYEEEERQRGNFPDRFSGHQFPNYSSELNVNALLLGDSALYLCASSYGAVNTGELFFGEGSRLTVL.

This chain joins TRBV20-1 and TRBJ1-6; possibly TRBD1 for D (5 bases). V lost 1 base to trimming and J lost 6 bases, with 19 bases between them. The CDR3 is made up of 17 amino acids. CDR1 and CDR2 (germline): DFQATT, SNEGSKA (reference sequence). This chain's CDR3 is CSARGKEGDEGNSPLHF. The CDR3 DNA sequence: TGCAGTGCTAGAGGGAAAGAAGGGGATGAAGGTAATTCACCCCTCCACTTT.

The J gene is TRBJ2-2, the V gene TRBV11-2; 10 bases align to TRBD2. The CDR3 spans 16 residues. Germline CDR1 and CDR2: SGHAT and FQNNGV. J was trimmed by 5 bases and V by 0 bases; bases with no gene match: 3. In DNA form, the CDR3 reads TGTGCCAGCAGCTTAGAGACTAGCGGGTTAACCGGGGAGCTGTTTTTT. It translates to CASSLETSGLTGELFF.

The CDR3 DNA is TGCGCCAGCAGCCAAGGAGGAGCGGGATTAGGTAATGAGCAGTTCTTC. This sequence encodes CASSQGGAGLGNEQFF. The chain uses TRBV4-3 and TRBJ2-1, with 7 nucleotides matching TRBD2. V was pared by 1 base and J by 7 bases, with 10 bases of the junction left unmatched. Germline V gene lookup returns CDR1 LGHNA and CDR2 YSLEER. This CDR3 comprises 16 residues.

A few counts support this clonotype. The rearrangement links TRBV9 to TRBJ2-1; 8 bases map to TRBD2. With 4 bases clipped from V and 7 bases from J, the junction kept 13 bases outside the gene matches. Germline-derived CDR1 and CDR2 are SGDLS and YYNGEE. The CDR3 has 16 amino acids. The CDR3 loop is CASSPRGAGDPNEQFF. Written as DNA, the CDR3 is TGTGCCAGCAGCCCCAGGGGAGCGGGGGATCCTAATGAGCAGTTCTTC.

This rearrangement joins TRBV20-1 to TRBJ1-4; 9 positions agree with TRBD1. From germline, CDR1 is DFQATT and CDR2 SNEGSKA (reference sequence). J lost 8 bases, V lost 2 bases, and 9 bases had no gene match. This CDR3 contains 15 residues. The CDR3 DNA is TGCAGTGCTAGAAGTCTGGGGACAGGGCTGGAAAAACTGTTTTTT. Amino acids: CSARSLGTGLEKLFF.

The chain recombines TRBV7-8 with TRBJ1-3; 9 bases fit TRBD1. The germline gives CDR1 SGHVS, CDR2 FQNEAQ. With V trimmed by 5 bases and J by 4 bases, 6 bases remained unmatched. This CDR3 spans 15 amino acids. The chain's CDR3 is CASSLQGAYGNTIYF. CDR3 in DNA: TGTGCCAGCAGCCTACAGGGGGCGTACGGAAACACCATATATTTT.

This clonotype showed up just a few times. The CDR3 loop is CASSQEGQREYNEQFF. In DNA form, the CDR3 reads TGTGCCAGCAGCCAAGAAGGCCAGCGGGAGTACAATGAGCAGTTCTTC. The V call is TRBV4-2, the J call TRBJ2-1; 8 bases line up with TRBD2. V was pared by 0 bases and J by 4 bases, with 5 bases of the junction left unmatched. The CDR3 loop spans 16 amino acids. Germline assignment: CDR1 LGHNA and CDR2 YNFKEQ.

The gene calls are TRBV30 and TRBJ2-3, with TRBD2 matching 8 bases. CDR1 and CDR2 from the germline V gene are GTSNPN and SVGIG (reference sequence). V was clipped by 7 bases and J by 1 base; unmatched bases: 10. The CDR3 runs to 15 residues. The CDR3 region is CASLGSGIRTDTQYF. CDR3 coding DNA: TGTGCCTCCCTAGGTAGCGGGATCCGCACAGATACGCAGTATTTT.

This clonotype was seen a few times. V gene TRBV29-1 combines with J gene TRBJ2-2; 7 bases line up with TRBD1. The CDR3 is made up of 15 amino acids. Germline V lookup: CDR1 SQVTM, CDR2 ANQGSEA. CDR3 sequence (DNA): TGCATCCCGGGGCCGGGACAGCTGAACACCGGGGAGCTGTTTTTT. This encodes CIPGPGQLNTGELFF.

The chain has TRBV20-1 and TRBJ2-2; possibly TRBD1 or TRBD2 for D (6 bases each). Germline CDR1 reads DFQATT; CDR2 reads SNEGSKA (reference sequence). The CDR3 is 11 amino acids. Here the CDR3 DNA reads TGCGGGACTCAGGGGCCCGGGGAGCTGTTTTTT. Amino acids: CGTQGPGELFF.

This chain joins TRBV4-1 and TRBJ1-5; D possibly corresponds to TRBD1 (6 bases). CDR3 length equals 15 residues. Germline loops: CDR1 MGHRA, CDR2 YSYEKL. Trimming stripped 3 bases from V and 4 bases from J, with 13 bases between. CDR3 nucleotides: TGCGCCAGCAGCCATCCCGGAGGGGGAAATCAGCCCCAGCATTTT. Its protein is CASSHPGGGNQPQHF.

This clonotype occurred many times. The V call is TRBV2, the J call TRBJ2-2; possibly TRBD2 for D (6 bases). This CDR3 has 13 residues. Per germline, CDR1 SNHLY and CDR2 FYNNEI. The germline V and J ends were trimmed by 5 bases and 4 bases, with 8 bases remaining between them. CDR3 amino acids: CASSRGGTGELFF. The CDR3, as DNA: TGTGCCAGCAGTCGGGGAGGCACCGGGGAGCTGTTTTTT. Drawing the rest from reference TRBV2 and TRBJ2-2, the complete variable domain is EPEVTQTPSHQVTQMGQEVILRCVPISNHLYFYWYRQILGQKVEFLVSFYNNEISEKSEIFDDQFSVERPDGSNFTLKIRSTKLEDSAMYFCASSRGGTGELFFGEGSRLTVL.

V and J are TRBV18 and TRBJ1-5; D gene unclear. V dropped 3 bases and J dropped 10 bases, with 10 bases sitting between them. Per the germline V gene, CDR1 is KGHSH and CDR2 is LQKENI. The CDR3 length is 12 residues. CDR3 amino acids: CASSPPSGPQHF. The CDR3 region has the DNA TGTGCCAGCTCACCCCCTAGTGGACCCCAGCATTTT.

The V call is TRBV20-1, the J call TRBJ2-7; TRBD2 matches 8 bases. Germline CDR1 and CDR2: DFQATT and SNEGSKA (reference sequence). The V gene end was trimmed by 4 bases and the J gene end by 3 bases; junction bases not matched to a gene: 11. This CDR3 comprises 15 residues. The CDR3 here is CSAISGGPHVYEQYF. The CDR3 DNA reads as TGCAGTGCTATTTCGGGAGGGCCCCATGTCTACGAGCAGTACTTC.

This chain joins TRBV6-1 and TRBJ1-1; maybe TRBD1 (5 bases). The V end was cut by 6 bases, the J end by 6 bases, with 17 bases between. CDR1 MNHNS and CDR2 SASEGT come from the germline V gene. This CDR3 is built from 14 residues. CDR3: CASSPDTLKSEAFF. The CDR3 DNA sequence: TGTGCCAGCAGCCCGGACACCCTGAAGTCTGAAGCTTTCTTT.

In DNA, the CDR3 is TGTGCCAGCAGCTTTCAGGACACCTACAATGAGCAGTTCTTC. Amino acid sequence: CASSFQDTYNEQFF. The genes are TRBV7-2 and TRBJ2-1, with TRBD1 as a possible D gene (5 bases). The germline V and J ends were trimmed by 3 bases and 2 bases, with 8 bases remaining between them. Germline V gene sequence: CDR1 SGHTA, CDR2 FQGNSA. The CDR3 totals 14 residues.

V usage is TRBV28 and J usage is TRBJ2-2; D gene ambiguous. The CDR3 has 12 amino acids. Germline loops: CDR1 MDHEN, CDR2 SYDVKM. Trimming took off 6 bases at V and 6 bases at J, with 8 bases between the two ends. CDR3 bases: TGTGCCAGCAGCCAGAGTGCCGGGGAGCTGTTTTTT. As protein: CASSQSAGELFF. The variable domain in full, completed from reference TRBV28 and TRBJ2-2, reads DVKVTQSSRYLVKRTGEKVFLECVQDMDHENMFWYRQDPGLGLRLIYFSYDVKMKEKGDIPEGYSVSREKKERFSLILESASTNQTSMYLCASSQSAGELFFGEGSRLTVL.

This clonotype turned up a few times. The chain carries TRBV20-1 and TRBJ2-4; TRBD1 agrees at 7 bases. Losses at the gene ends were 6 bases for V and 11 bases for J; bases not matched to a gene: 13. The length of the CDR3 is 13 residues. Looked up from germline, CDR1 is DFQATT and CDR2 is SNEGSKA (reference sequence). CDR3 in DNA: TGCAGTGCGGTCCGGGACAGCGAAGGTCTTCAGTACTTC. This encodes CSAVRDSEGLQYF.

The V gene is TRBV4-2, the J gene TRBJ1-5; unclear D gene. CDR1 and CDR2 from the germline V gene are LGHNA and YNFKEQ. The V and J ends lost 3 bases and 3 bases respectively, with 15 bases between them. CDR3 length: 16 residues. CDR3 coding DNA: TGTGCCAGCAGCCAGGGAGGGCCACAGTTCAATCAGCCCCAGCATTTT. It codes for CASSQGGPQFNQPQHF.

This clonotype was seen a few times. The chain couples TRBV24-1 to TRBJ2-3; D may match TRBD1 or TRBD2 (5 bases each). Germline V gene data show CDR1 as KGHDR and CDR2 as SFDVKD. This CDR3 has 15 amino acids. V dropped 4 bases and J dropped 1 base, with 11 bases sitting between them. The chain's CDR3 is CATSDGTDRTDTQYF. The DNA for the CDR3 is TGTGCCACCAGTGACGGGACGGACCGCACAGATACGCAGTATTTT.

In this sample, this clonotype turned up a few times. The chain couples TRBV20-1 to TRBJ2-5; D is perhaps TRBD1 (6 bases). V gave up 5 bases and J gave up 1 base, with 14 bases separating them. The germline gives CDR1 DFQATT, CDR2 SNEGSKA (reference sequence). The CDR3 loop spans 14 amino acids. CDR3 loop: CSARYGTPQETQYF. The CDR3 DNA sequence: TGCAGTGCTCGTTACGGGACACCCCAAGAGACCCAGTACTTC.

The rearrangement joins TRBV28 to TRBJ2-2; D gene uncertain. This CDR3 spans 15 amino acids. Trimming took off 2 bases at V and 4 bases at J, with 11 bases between the two ends. The germline gives CDR1 MDHEN, CDR2 SYDVKM. CDR3 coding DNA: TGTGCCAGCAGTTTAAGGCTGCCGGGCACCGGGGAGCTGTTTTTT. The encoded protein is CASSLRLPGTGELFF.

This clonotype showed up just a few times. V usage is TRBV20-1 and J usage is TRBJ1-6; tentative D call: TRBD1 (5 bases). V lost 2 bases to trimming and J lost 10 bases, with 18 bases between them. CDR1 DFQATT and CDR2 SNEGSKA come from the germline V gene (reference sequence). The CDR3 sequence is 15 residues long. For the CDR3, the DNA is TGCAGTGCTAGAACCATGGACATTCCGGGATCACCCCTCCACTTT. Protein: CSARTMDIPGSPLHF.

This clonotype was seen a few times. The rearrangement joins TRBV6-2 or TRBV6-3 to TRBJ1-1; D unresolved. This CDR3 comprises 13 residues. The germline CDR1 and CDR2 sequences are MNHEY and SVGEGT. CDR3 region: CATTDGYDTEAFF. CDR3 coding DNA: TGTGCGACCACTGACGGATACGACACTGAAGCTTTCTTT.